Listed here is a single T cell receptor (beta chain). Its matching antigen is unknown. CDR3 length: 14 amino acids. Trimming at V came to 6 bases and at J to 3 bases, leaving 5 bases not matched to a gene. In germline, CDR1 is LGHNT, CDR2 FRNRAP. This sample stems from a study of vaccination effects on CD4 cells after COVID-19. As for the study in general: Participants received two doses of either the BNT162b2 or mRNA-1273 vaccine. Specimens were obtained from a couple of convalescent patients 16 days and one week prior to vaccination. Broader study findings: Mainly new vaccine-induced clones made up the post-vaccine spike-reactive clones in convalescents. Marked clonal contraction was seen late after vaccination (in both infection- and vaccine-induced clones).

ViraFEST assay sequencing came after antigen-specific CD4+ T cells were expanded with viral peptide pools. Having been cultured for around ten days, the cells underwent CD4+ T cell isolation. It was between March and December 2020 that the person had a SARS-CoV-2 infection confirmed by PCR. Only in-frame clones appear in the TCRdb table, and some are missing; sequencing was by immunoSEQ multiplex PCR. The sample has around 28,000 clones; 69% are singletons. The sequence derives from a human donor who had a prior SARS-CoV-2 infection. V gene TRBV12-5 combines with J gene TRBJ2-1; 7 bases line up with TRBD1. This specimen was CD4+ T cells from PBMCs cultured with SARS-CoV-2 spike peptides, taken before COVID-19 vaccination. CDR3 protein: CASGGTVLYNEQFF. DNA for the CDR3: TGTGCTAGTGGGGGGACAGTCCTCTACAATGAGCAGTTCTTC.